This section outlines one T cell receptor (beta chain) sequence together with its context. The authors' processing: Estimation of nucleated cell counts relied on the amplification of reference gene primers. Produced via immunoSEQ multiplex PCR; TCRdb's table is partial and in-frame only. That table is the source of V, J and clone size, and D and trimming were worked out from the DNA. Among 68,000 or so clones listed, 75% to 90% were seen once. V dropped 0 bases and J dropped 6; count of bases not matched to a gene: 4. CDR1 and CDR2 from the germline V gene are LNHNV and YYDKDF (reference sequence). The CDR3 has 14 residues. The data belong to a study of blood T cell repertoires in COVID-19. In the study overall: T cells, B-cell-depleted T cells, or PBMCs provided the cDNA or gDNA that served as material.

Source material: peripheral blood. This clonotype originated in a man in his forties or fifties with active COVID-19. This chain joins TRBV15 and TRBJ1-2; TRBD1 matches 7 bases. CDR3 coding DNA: TGTGCCACCAGCAGAGATCAGGGGGAGGATGGCTACACCTTC. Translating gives CATSRDQGEDGYTF.